This TCR beta chain was recovered during a study of cytomegalovirus exposure and HLA in healthy donors. Study at large: Findings of an earlier analysis included under 140 million unique TCR beta sequences from 180 million or so T cells.

Both 60 Vbeta primers and 13 Jbeta primers went into the PCR. The repertoire was sequenced with immunoSEQ multiplex PCR; TCRdb's copy has only in-frame clones and lacks some. The sample shows more than 85,000 clones, 60% to 80% of them seen only once. V was cut by 4 bases and J by 4 bases, with 11 bases left in between. CDR3 length: 13 amino acids. Germline CDR1 SNHLY, CDR2 FYNNEI. This TCR derives from a boy aged 5-17 years in good health and CMV-seronegative. Sequencing was performed on PBMCs. The rearrangement uses TRBV2 and TRBJ2-7; tentative D call: TRBD1 (5 bases). The CDR3 region is CASSVQDPYEQYF. The CDR3 region has the DNA TGTGCCAGCAGTGTACAGGACCCTTACGAGCAGTACTTC.